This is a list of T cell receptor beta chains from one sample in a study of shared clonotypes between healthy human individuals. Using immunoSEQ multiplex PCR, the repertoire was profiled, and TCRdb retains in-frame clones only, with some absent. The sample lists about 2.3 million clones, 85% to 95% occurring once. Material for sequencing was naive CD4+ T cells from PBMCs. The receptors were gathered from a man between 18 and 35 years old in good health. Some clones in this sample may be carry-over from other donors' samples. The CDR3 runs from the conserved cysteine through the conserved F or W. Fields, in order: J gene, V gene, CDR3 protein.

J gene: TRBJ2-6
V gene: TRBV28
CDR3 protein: CASSLIRVGANVLTF

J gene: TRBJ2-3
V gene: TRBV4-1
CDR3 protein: CASSQDLAGGPDTQYF

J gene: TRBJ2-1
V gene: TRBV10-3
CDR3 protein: CANKAPGREQFF

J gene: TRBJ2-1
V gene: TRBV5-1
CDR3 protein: CASSPGARYNEQFF

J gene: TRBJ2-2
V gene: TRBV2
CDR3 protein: CASAPTGELFF

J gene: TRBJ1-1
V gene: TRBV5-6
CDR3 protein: CASSLAWQPQAFF

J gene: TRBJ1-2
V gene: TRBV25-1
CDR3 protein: CASSATGNYGYTF

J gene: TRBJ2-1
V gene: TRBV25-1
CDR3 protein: CASSGRVYNEQFF

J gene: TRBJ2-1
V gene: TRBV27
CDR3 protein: CASSRYKLAGGLGSSYNEQFF

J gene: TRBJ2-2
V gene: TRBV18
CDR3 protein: CASSSTGPGTGELFF

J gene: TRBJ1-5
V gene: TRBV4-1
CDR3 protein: CASSQGSGYNQPQHF

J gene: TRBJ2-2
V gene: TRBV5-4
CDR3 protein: CASMTRGNTGELFF

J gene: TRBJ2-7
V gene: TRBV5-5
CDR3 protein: CASSQGQRSSYEQYF